Listed below are T cell receptor beta chains from one sample, sequenced in a study of technical replicates of blood from a few donors. Clones were read by immunoSEQ multiplex PCR, and TCRdb kept only the in-frame ones, dropping some. The table records about 80,000 clones, less than 95% of them present only once. Sequencing was carried out using T cells isolated from PBMCs. These receptors all come from a human donor in good health. The conserved cysteine and the conserved F or W are not part of the CDR3 here.

V gene: TRBV5-6; CDR3 length: 13; CDR3 protein: ASSLGFGGSYGYT
V gene: TRBV27; CDR3 length: 15; CDR3 protein: ASSNNRGFGASYEQY
V gene: TRBV5-1; CDR3 length: 11; CDR3 protein: ASSLPTVPEAF
V gene: TRBV19; CDR3 length: 11; CDR3 protein: ASSLDRTYEQY
V gene: TRBV11-2; CDR3 length: 14; CDR3 protein: ASSPPNRGGTGELF
V gene: TRBV10-1; CDR3 length: 13; CDR3 protein: ASSSPQGKTDTQY
V gene: TRBV5-1; CDR3 length: 11; CDR3 protein: ASSLEQGNEQY
V gene: TRBV19; CDR3 length: 14; CDR3 protein: ASSTGTGGRYQPQH
V gene: TRBV29-1; CDR3 length: 11; CDR3 protein: SVGGTSAREQF
V gene: TRBV6-5; CDR3 length: 12; CDR3 protein: ASSRDYHQETQY
V gene: TRBV29-1; CDR3 length: 10; CDR3 protein: SVESGRDEQF